The 29 T cell receptor beta chains reported below all come from one sample, sequenced in a study of shared clonotypes between healthy human individuals. The protocol was immunoSEQ multiplex PCR, while the TCRdb copy is restricted to in-frame clones and leaves out a portion. The sample records 2 million to 2.5 million clones, less than 95% being singletons. Naive CD8 cells were CD45RO-negative, positively selected for CCR7, excluding terminally differentiated effector memory CD45RA+ cells. Sequenced material: naive CD8+ T cells sorted from blood. The receptors were gathered from a man younger than 30 in good health.

The chain combines TRBV7-2 with TRBJ2-7; tentative D call: TRBD1 (5 bases). CDR3 length: 14 residues. V lost 1 base to trimming and J lost 2 bases, with 9 bases between them. CDR1 is SGHTA and CDR2 is FQGNSA in the germline V gene. Here the CDR3 DNA reads TGTGCCAGCAGCTTAGAAGGGGTGACCTACGAGCAGTACTTC. This encodes CASSLEGVTYEQYF.

V usage is TRBV27 and J usage is TRBJ1-2, with 10 bases matching TRBD1. Germline V CDR1 and CDR2: MNHEY, SMNVEV (reference sequence). The V gene end was trimmed by 3 bases and the J gene end by 6 bases; junction bases not matched to a gene: 4. The CDR3 spans 14 residues. This CDR3 reads CASSLTGGAHGYTF. The CDR3 DNA sequence: TGTGCCAGCAGTTTGACAGGGGGCGCACATGGCTACACCTTC.

The chain is built from TRBV7-9 and TRBJ1-1; no firm D call. V was shortened by 5 bases and J by 5 bases, with 18 bases between the two germline ends. The germline V gene encodes CDR1 SEHNR and CDR2 FQNEAQ (reference sequence). This CDR3 is 15 amino acids long. CDR3 sequence reads: CASSPSVGLRTEAFF. CDR3 nucleotide sequence: TGTGCCAGCAGCCCCAGTGTGGGATTACGGACTGAAGCTTTCTTT.

Only a few counts were recorded for this clone. The rearrangement joins TRBV4-1 to TRBJ1-3; D is ambiguous. This CDR3 contains 18 residues. V was clipped by 1 base and J by 0 bases, with 16 bases between them. Germline CDR1 is MGHRA and CDR2 is YSYEKL. DNA of the CDR3: TGCGCCAGCAGCCAAGGCCTGGGCGGCTTTTCCTCTGGAAACACCATATATTTT. Translated: CASSQGLGGFSSGNTIYF.

V usage is TRBV11-2 and J usage is TRBJ2-7; D is undetermined. The CDR3 extends over 14 amino acids. V lost 5 bases, J lost 2 bases, and 13 bases lay in between. Germline V gives CDR1 SGHAT, CDR2 FQNNGV. CDR3 bases: TGTGCCAGCAGCCAGTTCAGACAAACCTACGAGCAGTACTTC. Its protein product is CASSQFRQTYEQYF.

Concerning this clone: This same CDR3 is encoded by further DNA sequences in the sample. The chain joins TRBV19 to TRBJ1-5; D is unclear. The V gene lost 3 bases and the J gene lost 3 bases, with 9 bases spanning the gap. This CDR3 has 14 amino acids. Germline CDR1 LNHDA, CDR2 SQIVND (reference sequence). CDR3 nucleotide sequence: TGTGCCAGTAGTATCGGAGGGCTCAATCAGCCCCAGCATTTT. Translated: CASSIGGLNQPQHF.

The rearrangement uses TRBV9 and TRBJ2-1; the match to TRBD2 covers 14 bases. The germline V gene has CDR1 SGDLS and CDR2 YYNGEE. Losses at the gene ends were 4 bases for V and 8 bases for J; bases not matched to a gene: 11. The CDR3 runs to 17 residues. The CDR3 loop reads CASSPRLAGGPLDEQFF. The CDR3 region has the DNA TGTGCCAGCAGCCCACGACTAGCGGGAGGGCCTTTGGATGAGCAGTTCTTC.

This chain links TRBV27 with TRBJ2-2; no firm D call. CDR1 is MNHEY and CDR2 is SMNVEV in the germline V gene (reference sequence). The V and J ends lost 3 bases and 3 bases respectively, with 2 bases between them. This CDR3 spans 12 amino acids. Written as DNA, the CDR3 is TGTGCCAGCAGTTTTGACACCGGGGAGCTGTTTTTT. Its translation: CASSFDTGELFF.

The chain is built from TRBV19 and TRBJ2-1; D is undetermined. The germline gives CDR1 LNHDA, CDR2 SQIVND (reference sequence). V gave up 1 base and J gave up 7 bases, with 8 bases separating them. The CDR3 is 13 residues long. The CDR3 DNA sequence: TGTGCCAGTAGTATAGGGAATGTTAATGAGCAGTTCTTC. Encoded protein: CASSIGNVNEQFF.

This chain links TRBV30 with TRBJ1-1, with 9 bases that match TRBD1. With 0 bases clipped from V and 7 bases from J, the junction kept 3 bases outside the gene matches. The CDR3 contains 13 residues. CDR1 is GTSNPN and CDR2 is SVGIG in the germline V gene (reference sequence). The CDR3 coding sequence is TGTGCCTGGAGTGTCACAGGGGGCATTGAAGCTTTCTTT. Amino acids: CAWSVTGGIEAFF.

The rearrangement joins TRBV2 to TRBJ1-5; 8 nucleotides match TRBD1. The germline CDR1 and CDR2 sequences are SNHLY and FYNNEI. The length of the CDR3 is 15 residues. V shed 2 bases, J shed 6 bases, and the junction held 6 bases outside the gene matches. CDR3 nucleotides: TGTGCCAGCAGTGAATTAGCAGGGGGCGGTCAGCCCCAGCATTTT. Translating gives CASSELAGGGQPQHF.

The V call is TRBV19, the J call TRBJ1-2, with D possibly TRBD1 on 5 matching bases. Per germline, CDR1 LNHDA and CDR2 SQIVND (reference sequence). The CDR3 has 11 amino acids. With 11 bases removed from V and 6 bases from J, the gap between germline ends came to 13 bases. In DNA, the CDR3 is TGTGCCGGGGCTTCGAGGCATGGCTACACCTTC. Residues: CAGASRHGYTF.

CDR3 loop: CAWSDYWTGQGETQYF. The CDR3, as DNA: TGTGCCTGGAGTGACTACTGGACAGGGCAAGGCGAGACCCAGTACTTC. The chain uses TRBV30 and TRBJ2-5, with 8 bases matching TRBD1. The CDR3 has 16 residues. Germline CDR1 is GTSNPN and CDR2 is SVGIG (reference sequence). The ends lost 1 base at V and 5 bases at J; junction bases unmatched: 12. Full variable domain (missing parts from reference TRBV30 and TRBJ2-5): SQTIHQWPATLVQPVGSPLSLECTVEGTSNPNLYWYRQAAGRGLQLLFYSVGIGQISSEVPQNLSASRPQDRQFILSSKKLLLSDSGFYLCAWSDYWTGQGETQYFGPGTRLLVL.

The chain carries TRBV6-6 and TRBJ2-1; D perhaps matches TRBD2 (5 bases). Germline values: CDR1 MNHNY, CDR2 SVGAGI (reference sequence). The CDR3 sequence is 12 residues long. The ends were cut back, 6 bases at V and 10 bases at J, with 13 bases in the middle. CDR3 nucleotide sequence: TGTGCCAGCAGCCCGGGCCGCGGGGAGCAGTTCTTC. Its protein product is CASSPGRGEQFF.

The chain recombines TRBV7-8 with TRBJ1-5, with D unclear. This CDR3 region has 12 residues. V dropped 5 bases and J dropped 6 bases, with 8 bases sitting between them. CDR1 is SGHVS, CDR2 FQNEAQ, per germline. The CDR3 here is CASSVGFQPQHF. The CDR3 nucleotides are TGTGCCAGCAGCGTGGGGTTTCAGCCCCAGCATTTT.

DNA of the CDR3: TGTGCCAGCAGTGGGCGTGGGCTGACTGAAGCTTTCTTT. Its protein is CASSGRGLTEAFF. This chain joins TRBV28 and TRBJ1-1; no clear D. This CDR3 has 13 residues. Germline CDR1 is MDHEN and CDR2 is SYDVKM. Trimming stripped 5 bases from V and 5 bases from J, with 12 bases between.

The chain employs TRBV6-1 and TRBJ2-3; D remains ambiguous. Germline CDR1 MNHNS, CDR2 SASEGT. This CDR3 spans 15 amino acids. Trimming removed 3 bases from V and 0 bases from J, with 10 bases in between. The CDR3 reads CASSDYTHSTDTQYF. DNA for the CDR3: TGTGCCAGCAGTGATTACACCCATAGCACAGATACGCAGTATTTT.

Concerning this clone: Other nucleotide sequences in the sample specify the same CDR3. The DNA of the CDR3 is TGTGCCAGCAGCTTAGGAACAAGGGAGCAGTACTTC. Translation: CASSLGTREQYF. This rearrangement joins TRBV11-2 to TRBJ2-7; the D is unclear. The CDR3 totals 12 residues. Germline V CDR1 and CDR2: SGHAT, FQNNGV. V lost 1 base to trimming and J lost 7 bases, with 8 bases between them.

For this clone: Other DNA sequences in the sample encode the same CDR3. The chain joins TRBV5-4 to TRBJ1-1; possible D gene TRBD1, 5 bases. The CDR3 runs to 14 residues. The V gene's germline CDR1 is SGHNT and CDR2 YYREEE (reference sequence). Trimming left V 2 bases short and J 0 bases short, with 8 bases between. The DNA for the CDR3 is TGTGCCAGCAGCTTTACGGGACTGAACACTGAAGCTTTCTTT. Protein sequence: CASSFTGLNTEAFF.

The rearrangement joins TRBV28 to TRBJ1-5, with D perhaps matching TRBD1 (5 bases). This CDR3 contains 18 residues. With 9 bases removed from V and 5 bases from J, the gap between germline ends came to 29 bases. The germline V gene has CDR1 MDHEN and CDR2 SYDVKM. The CDR3 loop reads CASIKLSPEGWGDQPQHF. DNA of the CDR3: TGTGCCAGTATAAAGCTAAGCCCGGAGGGATGGGGGGATCAGCCCCAGCATTTT.

In nucleotides, the CDR3 is TGTGCCATCAGTGGGGTCTCCTACGAGCAGTACTTC. Translated, it gives CAISGVSYEQYF. The chain carries TRBV10-3 and TRBJ2-7; D remains ambiguous. Germline V gene sequence: CDR1 ENHRY, CDR2 SYGVKD. The CDR3 sequence is 12 residues long. Trimming took 4 bases from V and 0 from J, leaving 4 bases between them.

This chain uses TRBV5-4 with TRBJ2-1; no firm D call. Germline V gives CDR1 SGHNT, CDR2 YYREEE (reference sequence). Trimming removed 3 bases from V and 2 bases from J, with 6 bases in between. The CDR3 consists of 13 residues. For the CDR3, the DNA is TGTGCCAGCAGCTCCCACCCCTACAATGAGCAGTTCTTC. Its translation is CASSSHPYNEQFF. The whole variable domain, filled in from reference TRBV5-4 and TRBJ2-1, reads ETGVTQSPTHLIKTRGQQVTLRCSSQSGHNTVSWYQQALGQGPQFIFQYYREEENGRGNFPPRFSGLQFPNYSSELNVNALELDDSALYLCASSSHPYNEQFFGPGTRLTVL.

This clone was seen just once. The V call is TRBV27, the J call TRBJ2-3; tentatively, D is TRBD1 (6 bases). The CDR3 extends over 15 amino acids. Looked up from germline, CDR1 is MNHEY and CDR2 is SMNVEV (reference sequence). Trimming took off 6 bases at V and 0 bases at J, with 13 bases between the two ends. DNA of the CDR3: TGTGCCAGCAGAGATGGGACAACTAGCACAGATACGCAGTATTTT. This gives the protein CASRDGTTSTDTQYF.

The rearrangement joins TRBV19 to TRBJ2-1; weak D call: TRBD2 (6 bases). Trimming removed 0 bases from V and 9 bases from J, with 9 bases in between. From germline, CDR1 is LNHDA and CDR2 SQIVND (reference sequence). This CDR3 has 13 residues. As DNA, the CDR3 is TGTGCCAGTAGTATAGAAACTAGCAGTGAGCAGTTCTTC. Its protein product is CASSIETSSEQFF.

J is TRBJ2-7 and V is TRBV27, with TRBD2 identical over 9 bases. The ends lost 3 bases at V and 3 bases at J; junction bases unmatched: 3. CDR1 is MNHEY, CDR2 SMNVEV, per germline (reference sequence). The CDR3 spans 14 residues. In DNA form, the CDR3 reads TGTGCCAGCAGTTTTGCGGGAGGGAACTACGAGCAGTACTTC. It translates to CASSFAGGNYEQYF.

The chain has TRBV19 and TRBJ1-1; perhaps TRBD1 as D (6 bases). Germline loops: CDR1 LNHDA, CDR2 SQIVND (reference sequence). This CDR3 contains 14 residues. Between the trimmed V and J ends, which lost 7 bases and 4 bases, there was a span of 16 bases. The CDR3 DNA reads as TGTGCCAGTAAGGGGGGATGGGGACCCACTGAAGCTTTCTTT. Its protein is CASKGGWGPTEAFF.

This chain links TRBV28 with TRBJ2-5, with D perhaps TRBD1 (5 bases). Germline CDR1 MDHEN, CDR2 SYDVKM. The CDR3 has 15 amino acids. Trimming removed 1 base at V and 4 bases at J, with 13 bases between. For the CDR3, the DNA is TGTGCCAGCAGTTTATACCAAGGGGTGGTAGAGACCCAGTACTTC. Protein sequence: CASSLYQGVVETQYF.

The chain recombines TRBV5-4 with TRBJ2-2; tentatively, D is TRBD1 (6 bases). CDR3 size: 14 residues. Germline-derived CDR1 and CDR2 are SGHNT and YYREEE (reference sequence). The germline V and J ends were trimmed by 3 bases and 2 bases, with 8 bases remaining between them. The CDR3 DNA is TGTGCCAGCAGCTGGACAGTTAACACCGGGGAGCTGTTTTTT. As protein: CASSWTVNTGELFF.

The genes are TRBV28 and TRBJ1-5; D possibly corresponds to TRBD1 (5 bases). Germline-derived CDR1 and CDR2 are MDHEN and SYDVKM. V was trimmed by 8 bases and J by 3 bases, leaving 17 bases between them. There are 15 residues in the CDR3. CDR3 sequence reads: CASLSRGVYNQPQHF. In nucleotides, the CDR3 is TGTGCCAGCTTATCCCGAGGGGTCTACAATCAGCCCCAGCATTTT.